The clone carrying this TCR beta chain was observed a handful of times. What it binds is unknown. This entry comes from a study of response to subunit inactivated influenza vaccine. Study-wide results and limits: Authors proposed each seasonal influenza vaccination draws in few new T cells.

Per germline, CDR1 MDHEN and CDR2 SYDVKM. Trimming pared 3 bases from V and 2 bases from J, leaving 17 bases between. The CDR3 consists of 16 residues. From the RT-PCR reads, TCRdb called clonotypes with MiXCR, one entry per CDR3 protein. Of hundreds of thousands of distinct CDR3 sequences in the sample, about an eighth were seen once. The specimen was PBMCs from blood, collected on the day of vaccination. V is TRBV28 and J is TRBJ2-7; D might be TRBD2 (6 bases). The sequence came from a man aged 45-65 years who received an inactivated influenza vaccine. CDR3 protein: CASSFTLAGVAYEQYF. The CDR3 region has the DNA TGTGCCAGCAGTTTCACACTAGCTGGAGTTGCCTACGAGCAGTACTTC.